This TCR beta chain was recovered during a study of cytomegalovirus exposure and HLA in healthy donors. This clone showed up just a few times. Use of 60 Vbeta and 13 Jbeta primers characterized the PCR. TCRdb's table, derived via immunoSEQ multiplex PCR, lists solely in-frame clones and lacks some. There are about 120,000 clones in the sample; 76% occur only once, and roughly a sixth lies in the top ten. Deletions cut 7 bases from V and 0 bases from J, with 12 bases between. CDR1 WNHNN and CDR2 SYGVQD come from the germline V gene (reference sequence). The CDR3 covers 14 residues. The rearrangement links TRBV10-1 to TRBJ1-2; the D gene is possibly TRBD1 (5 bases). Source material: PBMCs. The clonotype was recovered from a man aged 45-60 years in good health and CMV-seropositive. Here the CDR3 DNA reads TGCGCCAGCAACGGACAAAGAGCTAACTATGGCTACACCTTC. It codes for CASNGQRANYGYTF.